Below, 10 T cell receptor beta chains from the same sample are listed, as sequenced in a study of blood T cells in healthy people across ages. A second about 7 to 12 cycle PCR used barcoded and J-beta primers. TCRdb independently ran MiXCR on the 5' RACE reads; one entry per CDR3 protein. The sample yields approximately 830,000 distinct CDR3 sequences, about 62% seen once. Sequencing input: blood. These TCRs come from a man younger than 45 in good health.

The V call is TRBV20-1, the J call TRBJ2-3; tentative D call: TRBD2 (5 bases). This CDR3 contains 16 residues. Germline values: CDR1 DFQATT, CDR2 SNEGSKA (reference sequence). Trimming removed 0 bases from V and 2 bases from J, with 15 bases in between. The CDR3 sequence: CSARDIGLANTDTQYF. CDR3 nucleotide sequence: TGCAGTGCTAGAGATATAGGCCTAGCTAACACAGATACGCAGTATTTT.

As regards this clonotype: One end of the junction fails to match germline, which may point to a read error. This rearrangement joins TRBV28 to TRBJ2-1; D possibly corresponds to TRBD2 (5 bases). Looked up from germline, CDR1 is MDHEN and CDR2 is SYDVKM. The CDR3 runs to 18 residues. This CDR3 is CASRTSFVGVISYNEQFF. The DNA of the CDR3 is TGTGCCAGCAGGACGAGCTTTGTCGGGGTTATCTCCTACAATGAGCAGTTCTTT.

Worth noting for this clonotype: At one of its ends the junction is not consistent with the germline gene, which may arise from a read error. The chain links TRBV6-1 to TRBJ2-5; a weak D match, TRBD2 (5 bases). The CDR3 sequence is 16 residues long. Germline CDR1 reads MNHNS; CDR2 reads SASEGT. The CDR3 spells CAGSERGIGSQETQYF. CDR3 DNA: TGTGCCGGCAGTGAAAGAGGGATAGGGTCTCAAGAGACCCAGTACTTC.

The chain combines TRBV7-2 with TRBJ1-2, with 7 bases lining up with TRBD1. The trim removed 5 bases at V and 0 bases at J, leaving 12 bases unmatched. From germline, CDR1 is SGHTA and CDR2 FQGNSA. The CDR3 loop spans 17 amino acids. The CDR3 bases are TGTGCCAGCAGCCCCGGAGGAGGGGGCTATACTAACTATGGCTACACCTTC. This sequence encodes CASSPGGGGYTNYGYTF.

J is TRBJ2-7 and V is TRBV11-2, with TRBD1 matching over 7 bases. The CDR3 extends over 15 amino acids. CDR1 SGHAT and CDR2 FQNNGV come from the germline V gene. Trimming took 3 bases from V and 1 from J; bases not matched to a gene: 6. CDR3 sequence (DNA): TGTGCCAGCAGCTTGGACAGGACCAAATCCTACGAGCAGTACTTC. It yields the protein CASSLDRTKSYEQYF.

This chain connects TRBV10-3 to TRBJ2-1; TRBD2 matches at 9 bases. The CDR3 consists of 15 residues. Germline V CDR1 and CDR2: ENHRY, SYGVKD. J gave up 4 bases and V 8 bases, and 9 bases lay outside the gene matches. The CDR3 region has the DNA TGTGCCATCTCCGAGACTAGCGGAGGATACAATGAGCAGTTCTTC. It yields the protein CAISETSGGYNEQFF.

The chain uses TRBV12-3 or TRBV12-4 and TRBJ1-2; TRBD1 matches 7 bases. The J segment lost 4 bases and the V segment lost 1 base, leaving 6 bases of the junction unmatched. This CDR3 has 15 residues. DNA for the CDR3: TGTGCCAGCAGTTTAGGGGACAGCCAATTCTATGGCTACACCTTC. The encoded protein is CASSLGDSQFYGYTF.

CDR3 sequence reads: CASSQGAVRYGYTF. DNA for the CDR3: TGCGCCAGCAGCCAAGGGGCGGTACGATATGGCTACACCTTC. This chain connects TRBV4-3 to TRBJ1-2, with D unclear. The ends were cut back, 1 base at V and 5 bases at J, with 11 bases in the middle. Germline loops: CDR1 LGHNA, CDR2 YSLEER. This CDR3 is 14 amino acids long.

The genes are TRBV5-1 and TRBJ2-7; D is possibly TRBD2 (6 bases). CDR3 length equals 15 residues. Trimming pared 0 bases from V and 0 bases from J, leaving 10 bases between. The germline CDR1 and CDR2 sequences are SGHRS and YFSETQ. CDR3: CASSLVIGGSYEQYF. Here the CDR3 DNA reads TGCGCCAGCAGCTTGGTAATCGGGGGCTCCTACGAGCAGTACTTC.

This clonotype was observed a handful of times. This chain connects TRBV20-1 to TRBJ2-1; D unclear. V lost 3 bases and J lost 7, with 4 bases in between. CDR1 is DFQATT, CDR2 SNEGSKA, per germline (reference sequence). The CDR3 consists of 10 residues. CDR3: CSARYNEQFF. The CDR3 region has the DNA TGCAGTGCTAGGTATAATGAGCAGTTCTTC.